These 21 T cell receptor beta chains came from one sample sequenced in a study of T-cell reconstitution after alpha-beta-depleted transplantation in children. Preparation of the TCRbeta library was carried out with unique molecular identifiers. TCRdb reprocessed the PCR reads with MiXCR, giving one entry per CDR3 protein. The table includes hundreds of thousands of distinct CDR3 sequences, approximately 13% detected once. The sample consisted of PBMCs, mostly from graft donor cells, taken 360 days after TCRalphabeta/CD19-depleted stem cell transplant. Receptors were obtained from a male patient younger than 18 who had a stem cell transplant for acute myeloid leukemia, so the T cells may come from the graft donor.

The rearrangement links TRBV20-1 to TRBJ1-3; a possible D gene is TRBD1 (5 bases). The germline V gene has CDR1 DFQATT and CDR2 SNEGSKA (reference sequence). This CDR3 contains 16 residues. CDR3 nucleotides: TGCAGCGCAAGAAAAGACCAGGGACTCTTAAGAAACACCATATATTTT. The encoded protein is CSARKDQGLLRNTIYF.

This clonotype turned up a few times. This chain connects TRBV3-1 to TRBJ2-5; D gene uncertain. Germline V gives CDR1 LGHDT, CDR2 YNNKEL (reference sequence). CDR3 size: 14 residues. V lost 0 bases and J 5 bases, leaving 10 bases between the germline ends. CDR3 residues: CASSQEIARETQYF. The CDR3 DNA sequence: TGTGCCAGCAGCCAAGAAATTGCTCGGGAGACCCAGTACTTC.

This clonotype was detected ten times or more. The genes are TRBV28 and TRBJ2-7, with 12 nucleotides matching TRBD2. There are 18 residues in the CDR3. CDR1 MDHEN and CDR2 SYDVKM come from the germline V gene. J was trimmed by 1 base and V by 4 bases; bases with no gene match: 11. The CDR3 protein is CASSSRLAGASRSYEQYF. The CDR3 coding sequence is TGTGCCAGCAGTTCGAGACTAGCGGGGGCTTCAAGATCCTACGAGCAGTACTTC. Complete variable domain (other parts from reference TRBV28 and TRBJ2-7): DVKVTQSSRYLVKRTGEKVFLECVQDMDHENMFWYRQDPGLGLRLIYFSYDVKMKEKGDIPEGYSVSREKKERFSLILESASTNQTSMYLCASSSRLAGASRSYEQYFGPGTRLTVT.

This clonotype was seen more than once but under ten times. The V call is TRBV4-2, the J call TRBJ2-5, with 9 bases that match TRBD1. The CDR3 is made up of 16 amino acids. Germline V gives CDR1 LGHNA, CDR2 YNFKEQ. Trimming took 3 bases from V and 3 from J; bases not matched to a gene: 8. The CDR3 here is CASSQDSGQGEETQYF. The CDR3 nucleotides are TGTGCCAGCAGCCAGGATTCGGGACAGGGCGAAGAGACCCAGTACTTC.

This clonotype was observed many times. V and J are TRBV3-1 and TRBJ2-1; D gene unclear. The germline gives CDR1 LGHDT, CDR2 YNNKEL (reference sequence). The CDR3 length is 15 residues. The V and J ends lost 1 base and 6 bases respectively, with 13 bases between them. CDR3 region: CASSQGSGPFNEQFF. In nucleotides, the CDR3 is TGTGCCAGCAGCCAAGGTTCGGGCCCTTTCAATGAGCAGTTCTTC.

The sample holds a few counts of this clonotype. The V call is TRBV29-1, the J call TRBJ1-2, with D possibly matching TRBD1 (5 bases). In germline, CDR1 is SQVTM, CDR2 ANQGSEA. The V end lost 7 bases, the J end lost 7 bases, and 13 bases lay between the germline ends. The CDR3 runs 11 residues. CDR3 nucleotides: TGCAGCGGGGGTGGGGGAGTTGGCTACACCTTC. As protein: CSGGGGVGYTF. Filled out from reference TRBV29-1 and TRBJ1-2, the complete variable domain reads SAVISQKPSRDICQRGTSLTIQCQVDSQVTMMFWYRQQPGQSLTLIATANQGSEATYESGFVIDKFPISRPNLTFSTLTVSNMSPEDSSIYLCSGGGGVGYTFGSGTRLTVV.

The chain couples TRBV28 to TRBJ2-1; weak D call: TRBD2 (6 bases). The CDR3 loop spans 12 amino acids. Trimming left V 6 bases short and J 12 bases short, with 15 bases between. Germline CDR1 is MDHEN and CDR2 is SYDVKM. CDR3 coding DNA: TGTGCCAGCAGCCGGGAGATCCAAGCGCAGTTCTTC. Translating gives CASSREIQAQFF.

The V call is TRBV7-2, the J call TRBJ2-7; TRBD2 matches 10 bases. This CDR3 region has 15 residues. J was trimmed by 3 bases and V by 5 bases; bases with no gene match: 7. In germline, CDR1 is SGHTA, CDR2 FQGNSA. CDR3 DNA sequence: TGTGCCAGCAGCGCATCCGGGACTAGCGTCTACGAGCAGTACTTC. This sequence encodes CASSASGTSVYEQYF.

V and J are TRBV7-6 and TRBJ1-2; D gene uncertain. This CDR3 is 13 amino acids long. Trimming removed 5 bases from V and 2 bases from J, with 9 bases in between. Germline CDR1 reads SGHVS; CDR2 reads FNYEAQ. DNA of the CDR3: TGTGCCAGCAGCGCGGAGATGAACTATGGCTACACCTTC. Its protein is CASSAEMNYGYTF.

This clonotype was seen only a few times. This sequence joins TRBV12-5 and TRBJ2-5; 10 bases align to TRBD2. The CDR3 length is 15 residues. V lost 4 bases, J lost 5 bases, and 7 bases stayed unmatched. Germline CDR1 and CDR2: LGHNT and FRNRAP. CDR3 amino acids: CASGSSGSYGETQYF. CDR3 in DNA: TGTGCTAGTGGTTCTAGCGGGAGTTATGGGGAGACCCAGTACTTC.

This clonotype showed up just a few times. The rearrangement links TRBV29-1 to TRBJ2-7; 7 nucleotides match TRBD2. CDR1 and CDR2 from the germline V gene are SQVTM and ANQGSEA. Trimming removed 6 bases from V and 2 bases from J; junction bases left unmatched: 16. The CDR3 sequence is 16 residues long. DNA for the CDR3: TGCAGCGTCACTCTTCTGAATAGCGGGTTAACCTACGAGCAGTACTTC. Its protein product is CSVTLLNSGLTYEQYF.

This clonotype was seen a handful of times. The chain carries TRBV5-6 and TRBJ2-7; 9 bases map to TRBD2. Trimming removed 6 bases from V and 4 bases from J; junction bases left unmatched: 11. Germline CDR1 reads SGHDT; CDR2 reads YYEEEE. There are 15 residues in the CDR3. The CDR3 is CASTKLAGGLYEQYF. Here the CDR3 DNA reads TGTGCCAGCACGAAACTAGCGGGTGGATTGTACGAGCAGTACTTC. Variable domain in full (rest from reference TRBV5-6 and TRBJ2-7): DAGVTQSPTHLIKTRGQQVTLRCSPKSGHDTVSWYQQALGQGPQFIFQYYEEEERQRGNFPDRFSGHQFPNYSSELNVNALLLGDSALYLCASTKLAGGLYEQYFGPGTRLTVT.

This clonotype was seen only a few times. The CDR3 DNA reads TGTGCCAGCAGCTCCCCGGGCGGGAGCGGTGGGGTTGGGAATGAGCAGTTCTTC. Translated: CASSSPGGSGGVGNEQFF. The gene calls are TRBV11-2 and TRBJ2-1; 7 nucleotides match TRBD2. V was pared by 4 bases and J by 7 bases, with 19 bases of the junction left unmatched. The CDR3 runs 18 residues. CDR1 is SGHAT, CDR2 FQNNGV, per germline.

Here the CDR3 reads CASSFHHQSSYEQYF. For the CDR3, the DNA is TGCGCCAGCAGTTTCCACCATCAGAGCTCCTACGAGCAGTACTTC. This rearrangement joins TRBV23-1 to TRBJ2-7; no definite D call. TRBV23-1 is assigned to the ORF class and has an uncertain function. Trimming pared 5 bases from V and 0 bases from J, leaving 14 bases between. This CDR3 comprises 15 residues.

In its sample, this clonotype was seen a few times. J is TRBJ2-5 and V is TRBV12-3 or TRBV12-4; 10 bases line up with TRBD2. The V segment lost 0 bases and the J segment 5 bases; nucleotides outside the gene matches: 6. This CDR3 has 16 amino acids. The CDR3 reads CASSLAPSGSRETQYF. The DNA for the CDR3 is TGTGCCAGCAGTTTAGCCCCTAGCGGGAGCCGGGAGACCCAGTACTTC.

This clonotype was detected many times. The chain combines TRBV20-1 with TRBJ2-5; the match to TRBD2 covers 10 bases. The germline V gene has CDR1 DFQATT and CDR2 SNEGSKA (reference sequence). This CDR3 has 13 amino acids. Unmatched junction bases numbered 8, after V lost 8 bases and J lost 5 bases. CDR3 nucleotides: TGCAGTCTCGGAGGTAGCGGGAGGGAGACCCAGTACTTC. Translated: CSLGGSGRETQYF.

This clonotype has only a few counts. The rearrangement links TRBV15 to TRBJ1-4; weak D call: TRBD1 (5 bases). The CDR3 totals 16 residues. V was shortened by 7 bases and J by 0 bases, with 15 bases between the two germline ends. Germline CDR1 is LNHNV and CDR2 is YYDKDF (reference sequence). CDR3 sequence: CATTKWGTATNEKLFF. The CDR3 region has the DNA TGTGCCACCACCAAGTGGGGGACGGCAACTAATGAAAAACTGTTTTTT.

This clonotype came up many times. The chain employs TRBV5-1 and TRBJ2-1; the D call may be TRBD1 or TRBD2 (6 bases each). Per the germline V gene, CDR1 is SGHRS and CDR2 is YFSETQ. V lost 4 bases and J lost 8, with 19 bases in between. The CDR3 runs to 15 residues. The DNA of the CDR3 is TGCGCCAGCAGCCCGGGACTCTTGAGGGGGGATGAGCAGTTCTTC. Translating it yields CASSPGLLRGDEQFF. Together with reference TRBV5-1 and TRBJ2-1, the CDR3 gives the full variable domain: KAGVTQTPRYLIKTRGQQVTLSCSPISGHRSVSWYQQTPGQGLQFLFEYFSETQRNKGNFPGRFSGRQFSNSRSEMNVSTLELGDSALYLCASSPGLLRGDEQFFGPGTRLTVL.

The chain joins TRBV20-1 to TRBJ2-1; the D gene is possibly TRBD2 (6 bases). CDR3 length equals 16 residues. CDR1 and CDR2 (germline): DFQATT, SNEGSKA (reference sequence). V shed 5 bases and J shed 6 bases, with 23 bases lying between them. In DNA form, the CDR3 reads TGCAGTGCTGGAATGAGACTAGTCGTCCCCCTCAATGAGCAGTTCTTC. Protein sequence: CSAGMRLVVPLNEQFF.

This clonotype was detected a few times. The V and J genes are TRBV6-2 or TRBV6-3 and TRBJ2-7, with 8 bases matching TRBD2. With V trimmed by 7 bases and J by 4 bases, 12 bases remained unmatched. CDR1 MNHEY and CDR2 SVGEGT come from the germline V gene. The CDR3 spans 15 residues. The CDR3 reads CASTSQGTSRYEQYF. CDR3 nucleotide sequence: TGTGCCAGCACCTCGCAAGGGACTAGTAGGTACGAGCAGTACTTC.

The CDR3 loop is CASSPFRGRTGELFF. DNA for the CDR3: TGTGCCAGCAGCCCATTCAGGGGGCGGACCGGGGAGCTGTTTTTT. The chain has TRBV5-6 and TRBJ2-2, with 8 bases lining up with TRBD1. The junction had 7 bases not matched to a gene; V was cut back by 4 bases and J by 5 bases. CDR1 and CDR2 from the germline V gene are SGHDT and YYEEEE. The CDR3 consists of 15 residues. The full variable domain, its missing parts supplied by reference TRBV5-6 and TRBJ2-2, is DAGVTQSPTHLIKTRGQQVTLRCSPKSGHDTVSWYQQALGQGPQFIFQYYEEEERQRGNFPDRFSGHQFPNYSSELNVNALLLGDSALYLCASSPFRGRTGELFFGEGSRLTVL.